This TCR beta chain appears in the sequencing data of a study of blood T cell repertoires in COVID-19. Background on the study: There were acute and convalescent COVID-19 samples, and they came from the United States, Italy and Spain. T cells, B-cell-depleted T cells, or PBMCs supplied cDNA or gDNA.

Per the germline V gene, CDR1 is SGHTA and CDR2 is FQGNSA. The germline V and J ends were trimmed by 11 bases and 1 base, with 14 bases remaining between them. CDR3 length equals 13 residues. Original methodology: Quantification of nucleated cells was approximated via reference gene primer amplification. The data were produced by immunoSEQ multiplex PCR, yet TCRdb's version contains in-frame clones alone and is incomplete. The V and J calls and clone size come from that table; D and trimming were worked out from the DNA. The data hold about 59,000 clones, with about 90% observed a single time. The gene calls are TRBV7-2 and TRBJ1-2; maybe TRBD1 (6 bases). The clonotype was recovered from a man aged 80 or over in a cohort sampled during active COVID-19. Sequencing used peripheral blood. The CDR3 here is CASAPGDNYGYTF. The CDR3, as DNA: TGTGCCTCAGCACCAGGGGATAACTATGGCTACACCTTC.